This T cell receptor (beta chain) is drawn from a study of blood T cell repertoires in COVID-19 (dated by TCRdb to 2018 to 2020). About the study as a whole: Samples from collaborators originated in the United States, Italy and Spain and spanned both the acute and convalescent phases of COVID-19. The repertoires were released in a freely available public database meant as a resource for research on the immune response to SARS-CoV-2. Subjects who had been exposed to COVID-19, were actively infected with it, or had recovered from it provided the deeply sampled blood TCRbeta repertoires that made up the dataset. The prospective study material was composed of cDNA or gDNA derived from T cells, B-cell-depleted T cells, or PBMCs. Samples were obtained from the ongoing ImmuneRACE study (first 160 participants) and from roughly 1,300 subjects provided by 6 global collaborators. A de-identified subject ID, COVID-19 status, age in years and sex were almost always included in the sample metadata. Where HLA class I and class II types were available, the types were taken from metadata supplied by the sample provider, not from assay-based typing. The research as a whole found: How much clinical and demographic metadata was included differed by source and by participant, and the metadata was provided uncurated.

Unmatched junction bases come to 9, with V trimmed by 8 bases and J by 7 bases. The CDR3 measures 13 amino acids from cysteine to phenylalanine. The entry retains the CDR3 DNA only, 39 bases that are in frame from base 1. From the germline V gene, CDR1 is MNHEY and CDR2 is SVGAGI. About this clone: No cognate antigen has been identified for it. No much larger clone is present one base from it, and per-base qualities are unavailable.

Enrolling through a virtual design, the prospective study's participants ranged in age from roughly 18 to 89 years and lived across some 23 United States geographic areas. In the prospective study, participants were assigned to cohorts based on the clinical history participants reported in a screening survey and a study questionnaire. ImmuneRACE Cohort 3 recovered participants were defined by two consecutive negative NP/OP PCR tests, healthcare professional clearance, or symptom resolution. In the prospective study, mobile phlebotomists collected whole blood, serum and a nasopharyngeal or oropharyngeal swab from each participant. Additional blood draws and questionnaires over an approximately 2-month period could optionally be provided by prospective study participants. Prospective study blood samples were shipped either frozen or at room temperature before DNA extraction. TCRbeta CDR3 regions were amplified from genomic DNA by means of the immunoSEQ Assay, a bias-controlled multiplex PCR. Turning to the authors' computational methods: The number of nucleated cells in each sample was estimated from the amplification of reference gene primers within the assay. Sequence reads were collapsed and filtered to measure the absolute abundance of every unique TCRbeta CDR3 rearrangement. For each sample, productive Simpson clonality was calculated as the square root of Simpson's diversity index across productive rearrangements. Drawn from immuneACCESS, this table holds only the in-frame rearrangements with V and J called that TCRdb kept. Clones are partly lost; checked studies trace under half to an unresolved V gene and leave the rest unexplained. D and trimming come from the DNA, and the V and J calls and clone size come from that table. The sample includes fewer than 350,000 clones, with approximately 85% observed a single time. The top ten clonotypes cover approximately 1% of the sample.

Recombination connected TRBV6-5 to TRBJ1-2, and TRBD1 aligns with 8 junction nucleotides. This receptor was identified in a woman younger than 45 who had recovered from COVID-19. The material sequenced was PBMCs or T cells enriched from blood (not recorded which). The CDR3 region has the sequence CASEHTGGSGYTF. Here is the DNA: TGTGCCAGCGAGCATACAGGGGGTAGTGGCTACACCTTC.